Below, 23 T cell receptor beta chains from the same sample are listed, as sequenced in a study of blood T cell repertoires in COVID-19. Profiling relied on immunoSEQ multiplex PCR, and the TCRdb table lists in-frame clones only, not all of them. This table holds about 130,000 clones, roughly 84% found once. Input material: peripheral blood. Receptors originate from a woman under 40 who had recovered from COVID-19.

CDR3 sequence: CASSQGSTGGETQYF. The CDR3 nucleotides are TGCGCCAGCAGCCAGGGGTCGACGGGGGGGGAGACCCAGTACTTC. The rearrangement uses TRBV4-1 and TRBJ2-5, with 8 positions matching TRBD2. The junction had 8 bases not matched to a gene; V was cut back by 3 bases and J by 5 bases. In germline, CDR1 is MGHRA, CDR2 YSYEKL. The CDR3 has 15 residues.

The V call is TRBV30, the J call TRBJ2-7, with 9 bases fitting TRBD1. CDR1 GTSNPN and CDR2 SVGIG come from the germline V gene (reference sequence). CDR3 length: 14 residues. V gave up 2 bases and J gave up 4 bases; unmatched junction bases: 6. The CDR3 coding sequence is TGTGCCTGGAGTATCACGGGACAGGGTTACGAGCAGTACTTC. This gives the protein CAWSITGQGYEQYF.

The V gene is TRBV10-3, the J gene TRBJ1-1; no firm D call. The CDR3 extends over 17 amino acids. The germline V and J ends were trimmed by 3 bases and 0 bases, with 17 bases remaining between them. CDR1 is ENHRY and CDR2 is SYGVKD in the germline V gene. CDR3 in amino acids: CAISDWADSTLNTEAFF. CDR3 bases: TGTGCCATCAGTGACTGGGCGGACTCCACCTTGAACACTGAAGCTTTCTTT.

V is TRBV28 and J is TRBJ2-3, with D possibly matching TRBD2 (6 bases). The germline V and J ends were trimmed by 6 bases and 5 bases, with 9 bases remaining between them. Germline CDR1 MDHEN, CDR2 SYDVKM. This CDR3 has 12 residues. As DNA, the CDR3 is TGTGCCAGCAGCCTCGGGGGAGATACGCAGTATTTT. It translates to CASSLGGDTQYF.

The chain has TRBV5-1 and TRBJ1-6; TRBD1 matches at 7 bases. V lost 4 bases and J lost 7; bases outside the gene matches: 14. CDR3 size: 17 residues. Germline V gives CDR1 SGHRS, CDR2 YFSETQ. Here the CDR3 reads CASSLYSGGNANSPLHF. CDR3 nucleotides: TGCGCCAGCAGCCTTTACTCAGGGGGAAATGCGAATTCACCCCTCCACTTT.

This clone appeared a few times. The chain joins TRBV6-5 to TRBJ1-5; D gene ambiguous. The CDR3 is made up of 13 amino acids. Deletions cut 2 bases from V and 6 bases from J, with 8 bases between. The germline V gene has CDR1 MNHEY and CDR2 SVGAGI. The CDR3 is CASSYREGQPQHF. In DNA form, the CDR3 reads TGTGCCAGCAGTTACAGGGAGGGTCAGCCCCAGCATTTT.

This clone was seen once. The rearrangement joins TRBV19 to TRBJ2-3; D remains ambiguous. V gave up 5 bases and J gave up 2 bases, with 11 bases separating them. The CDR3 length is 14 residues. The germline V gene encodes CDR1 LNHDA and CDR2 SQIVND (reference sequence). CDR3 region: CASSFPVNTDTQYF. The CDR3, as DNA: TGTGCCAGTAGTTTCCCGGTGAACACAGATACGCAGTATTTT.

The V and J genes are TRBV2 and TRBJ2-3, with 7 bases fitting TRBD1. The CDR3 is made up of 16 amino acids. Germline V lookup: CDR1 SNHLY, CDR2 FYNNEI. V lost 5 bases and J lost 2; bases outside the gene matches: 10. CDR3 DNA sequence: TGTGCCAGCAGTACCCGGGACAGAGGCTTCACAGATACGCAGTATTTT. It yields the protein CASSTRDRGFTDTQYF.

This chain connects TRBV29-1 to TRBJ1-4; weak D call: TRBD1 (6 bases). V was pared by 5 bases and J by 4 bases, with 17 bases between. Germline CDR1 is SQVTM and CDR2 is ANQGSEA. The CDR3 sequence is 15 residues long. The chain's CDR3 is CSVFEQGRDNEKLFF. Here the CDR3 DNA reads TGCAGCGTTTTCGAACAGGGAAGAGATAATGAAAAACTGTTTTTT.

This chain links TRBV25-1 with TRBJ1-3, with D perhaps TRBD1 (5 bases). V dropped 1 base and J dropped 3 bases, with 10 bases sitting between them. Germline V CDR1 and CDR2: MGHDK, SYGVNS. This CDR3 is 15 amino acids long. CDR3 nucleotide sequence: TGTGCCAGCAGTGAATGGCGGGGGGATGGAAACACCATATATTTT. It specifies CASSEWRGDGNTIYF.

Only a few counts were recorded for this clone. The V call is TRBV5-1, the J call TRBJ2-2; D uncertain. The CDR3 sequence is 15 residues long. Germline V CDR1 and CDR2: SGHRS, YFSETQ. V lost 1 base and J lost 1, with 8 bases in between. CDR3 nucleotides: TGCGCCAGCAGCTTGAGCCCCTTGAACACCGGGGAGCTGTTTTTT. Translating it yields CASSLSPLNTGELFF.

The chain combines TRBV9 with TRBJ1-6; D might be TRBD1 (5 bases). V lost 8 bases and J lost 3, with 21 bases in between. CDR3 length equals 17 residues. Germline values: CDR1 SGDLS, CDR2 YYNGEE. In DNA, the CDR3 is TGTGCCAGTGGCAGATGGGGGGTTGAGGACTATAATTCACCCCTCCACTTT. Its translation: CASGRWGVEDYNSPLHF.

The CDR3 protein is CASSAPGVVGETQYF. CDR3 bases: TGTGCCAGCAGCGCCCCCGGGGTAGTCGGGGAGACCCAGTACTTC. The rearrangement links TRBV9 to TRBJ2-5; the D gene is possibly TRBD2 (5 bases). Looked up from germline, CDR1 is SGDLS and CDR2 is YYNGEE. This CDR3 is built from 15 residues. The V and J ends lost 3 bases and 5 bases respectively, with 17 bases between them.

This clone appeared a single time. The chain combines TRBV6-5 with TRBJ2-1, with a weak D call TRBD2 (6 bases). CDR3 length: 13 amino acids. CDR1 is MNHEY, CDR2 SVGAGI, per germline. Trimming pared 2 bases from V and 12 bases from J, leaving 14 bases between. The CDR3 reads CASSYGFPGRQFF. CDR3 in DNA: TGTGCCAGCAGTTACGGGTTCCCCGGGAGGCAGTTCTTC.

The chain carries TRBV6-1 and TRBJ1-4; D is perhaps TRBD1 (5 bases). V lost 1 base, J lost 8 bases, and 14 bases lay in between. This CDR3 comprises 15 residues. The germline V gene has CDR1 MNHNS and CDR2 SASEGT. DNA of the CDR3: TGTGCCAGCAGTGAAGGTGGGGGGATTTACGAAAAACTGTTTTTT. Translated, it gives CASSEGGGIYEKLFF.

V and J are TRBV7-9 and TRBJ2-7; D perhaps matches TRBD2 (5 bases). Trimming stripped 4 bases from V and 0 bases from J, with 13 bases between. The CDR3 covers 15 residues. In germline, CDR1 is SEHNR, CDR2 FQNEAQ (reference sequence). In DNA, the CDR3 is TGTGCCAGCAGCTCTTATGGAGGCGACTCCTACGAGCAGTACTTC. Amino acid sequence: CASSSYGGDSYEQYF.

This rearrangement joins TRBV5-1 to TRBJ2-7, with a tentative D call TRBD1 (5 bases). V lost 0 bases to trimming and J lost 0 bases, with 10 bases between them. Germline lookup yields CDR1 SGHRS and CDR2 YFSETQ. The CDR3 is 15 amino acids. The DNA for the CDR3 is TGCGCCAGCAGCTTGGAGGCAGGGTTCTCCTACGAGCAGTACTTC. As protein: CASSLEAGFSYEQYF. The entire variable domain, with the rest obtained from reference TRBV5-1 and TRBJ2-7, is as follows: KAGVTQTPRYLIKTRGQQVTLSCSPISGHRSVSWYQQTPGQGLQFLFEYFSETQRNKGNFPGRFSGRQFSNSRSEMNVSTLELGDSALYLCASSLEAGFSYEQYFGPGTRLTVT.

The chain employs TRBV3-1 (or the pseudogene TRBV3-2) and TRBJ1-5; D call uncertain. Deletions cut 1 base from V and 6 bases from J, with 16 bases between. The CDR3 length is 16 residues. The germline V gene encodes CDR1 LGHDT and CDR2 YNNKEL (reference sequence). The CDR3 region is CASSQANLEYPQPQHF. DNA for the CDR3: TGTGCCAGCAGCCAAGCAAACCTCGAGTATCCTCAGCCCCAGCATTTT.

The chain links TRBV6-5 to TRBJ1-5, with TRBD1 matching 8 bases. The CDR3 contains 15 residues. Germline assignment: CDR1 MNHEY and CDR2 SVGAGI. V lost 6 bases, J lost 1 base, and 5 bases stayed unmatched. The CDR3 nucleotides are TGTGCCAGCAGAGCAGGGGGCGCGAGCAATCAGCCCCAGCATTTT. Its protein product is CASRAGGASNQPQHF.

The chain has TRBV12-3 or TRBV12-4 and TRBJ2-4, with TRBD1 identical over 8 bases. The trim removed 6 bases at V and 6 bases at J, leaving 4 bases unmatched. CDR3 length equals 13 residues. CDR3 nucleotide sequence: TGTGCCAGCAGCCATGGGACAGGAAACATTCAGTACTTC. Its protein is CASSHGTGNIQYF.

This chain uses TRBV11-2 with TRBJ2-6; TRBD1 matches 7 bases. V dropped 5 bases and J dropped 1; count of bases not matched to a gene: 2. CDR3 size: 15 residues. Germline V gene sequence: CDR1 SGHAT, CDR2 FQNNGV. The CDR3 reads CASSPDRSGANVLTF. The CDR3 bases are TGTGCCAGCAGCCCGGACAGGTCTGGGGCCAACGTCCTGACTTTC.

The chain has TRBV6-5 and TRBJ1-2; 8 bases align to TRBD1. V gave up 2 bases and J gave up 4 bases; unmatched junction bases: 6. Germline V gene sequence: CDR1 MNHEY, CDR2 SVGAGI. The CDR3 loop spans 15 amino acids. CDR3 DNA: TGTGCCAGCAGTTACGGGACAGGAGAGCTCTATGGCTACACCTTC. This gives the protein CASSYGTGELYGYTF.

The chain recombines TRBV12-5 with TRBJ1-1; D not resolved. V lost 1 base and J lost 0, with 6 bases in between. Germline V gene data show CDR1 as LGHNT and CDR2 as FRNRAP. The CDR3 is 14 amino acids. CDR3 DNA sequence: TGTGCTAGTGGTTTGGGGACTGTGAACACTGAAGCTTTCTTT. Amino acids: CASGLGTVNTEAFF.